Shown below are 27 T cell receptor beta chains from a single sample sequenced in a study of shared clonotypes between healthy human individuals. The assay was immunoSEQ multiplex PCR, and TCRdb's table has in-frame clones only and misses some. The sample lists 800,000 or so clones; just over 95% were seen once. Naive CD8 isolation took CD45RO-negative cells positively selected for CCR7 and excluded terminally differentiated effector memory CD45RA+ cells. Sequenced input: naive CD8+ T cells sorted from blood. The receptor set was obtained from a man aged 25 to 40 in good health.

This chain connects TRBV4-1 to TRBJ2-3; 10 positions agree with TRBD2. This CDR3 is 15 amino acids long. Trimming removed 4 bases from V and 6 bases from J; junction bases left unmatched: 7. CDR1 and CDR2 from the germline V gene are MGHRA and YSYEKL. The CDR3 nucleotides are TGCGCCAGCAGCCCCTTAGCGGGAGGTTGGGATACGCAGTATTTT. Amino acid sequence: CASSPLAGGWDTQYF.

CDR3: CASSTTGGYEQYF. The CDR3 DNA follows: TGTGCCAGCAGCACTACAGGGGGCTACGAGCAGTACTTC. The rearrangement links TRBV9 to TRBJ2-7, with 8 bases that match TRBD1. V shed 4 bases, J shed 3 bases, and the junction held 3 bases outside the gene matches. Germline CDR1 and CDR2: SGDLS and YYNGEE. The CDR3 extends over 13 amino acids.

The chain recombines TRBV7-6 with TRBJ2-3; 10 bases map to TRBD2. CDR1 is SGHVS, CDR2 FNYEAQ, per germline. The V segment lost 0 bases and the J segment 2 bases; nucleotides outside the gene matches: 14. The CDR3 runs to 20 residues. In DNA, the CDR3 is TGTGCCAGCAGCTTAGCGTGGGCTAGCGGGAGCCTCCTTAACACAGATACGCAGTATTTT. This gives the protein CASSLAWASGSLLNTDTQYF.

This rearrangement joins TRBV27 to TRBJ2-1, with a possible D match to TRBD1 (6 bases). Trimming removed 5 bases at V and 2 bases at J, with 16 bases between. Germline V CDR1 and CDR2: MNHEY, SMNVEV (reference sequence). This CDR3 has 16 amino acids. The CDR3 here is CASSPSQGQAYNEQFF. Here the CDR3 DNA reads TGTGCCAGCAGTCCCTCGCAGGGGCAGGCCTACAATGAGCAGTTCTTC.

The chain carries TRBV5-1 and TRBJ2-1; D unclear. With 0 bases removed from V and 0 bases from J, the gap between germline ends came to 10 bases. Germline V gene data show CDR1 as SGHRS and CDR2 as YFSETQ. The CDR3 extends over 16 amino acids. The CDR3 DNA reads as TGCGCCAGCAGCTTGGCGACTGTTAGCTCCTACAATGAGCAGTTCTTC. It codes for CASSLATVSSYNEQFF.

This clone was recorded only once. J is TRBJ2-5 and V is TRBV7-9; 13 bases fit TRBD2. The CDR3 contains 18 residues. CDR1 and CDR2 (germline): SEHNR, FQNEAQ (reference sequence). J was trimmed by 5 bases and V by 7 bases; bases with no gene match: 16. CDR3 nucleotides: TGTGCCAGCACCGACCGGCCCGGGACTAGCGGGACCGGGGAGACCCAGTACTTC. Translated: CASTDRPGTSGTGETQYF.

Remarks on this clone: The same CDR3 also results from other DNA sequences found in this sample. V usage is TRBV7-9 and J usage is TRBJ2-2, with D maybe TRBD2 (6 bases). This CDR3 has 15 residues. Trimming shortened V by 4 bases and J by 0 bases, and 9 bases separated the two germline ends. Germline V gene data show CDR1 as SEHNR and CDR2 as FQNEAQ (reference sequence). In nucleotides, the CDR3 is TGTGCCAGCAGCTCTAGGGACTCGAACACCGGGGAGCTGTTTTTT. Translated: CASSSRDSNTGELFF. Complete variable domain (other parts from reference TRBV7-9 and TRBJ2-2): DTGVSQNPRHKITKRGQNVTFRCDPISEHNRLYWYRQTLGQGPEFLTYFQNEAQLEKSRLLSDRFSAERPKGSFSTLEIQRTEQGDSAMYLCASSSRDSNTGELFFGEGSRLTVL.

The rearrangement joins TRBV5-1 to TRBJ2-7; unclear D gene. Trimming took off 3 bases at V and 6 bases at J, with 13 bases between the two ends. The CDR3 has 13 amino acids. Germline CDR1 SGHRS, CDR2 YFSETQ. CDR3 in DNA: TGCGCCAGCAGCTCCGGGTTAGCTGGCGAGCAGTACTTC. It encodes CASSSGLAGEQYF.

The chain combines TRBV5-1 with TRBJ2-7; 14 bases align to TRBD2. This CDR3 is built from 23 residues. Germline lookup yields CDR1 SGHRS and CDR2 YFSETQ. After removal of 7 bases from V and 0 bases from J, the junction contained 27 bases not matched to a gene. The CDR3 DNA sequence: TGCGCCAGCGATGGACAGGGGGCGCGTGAGGGACTAGCGGGAGTCTGGGCCTCCTACGAGCAGTACTTC. Translating gives CASDGQGAREGLAGVWASYEQYF.

The genes are TRBV5-6 and TRBJ2-4; D is possibly TRBD1 or TRBD2 (6 bases each). The ends were cut back, 4 bases at V and 1 base at J, with 18 bases in the middle. CDR1 and CDR2 from the germline V gene are SGHDT and YYEEEE. The CDR3 is 17 amino acids. The CDR3: CASSRTRGELAKNIQYF. DNA of the CDR3: TGTGCCAGCAGCCGAACGAGGGGGGAGCTGGCCAAAAACATTCAGTACTTC.

V and J are TRBV7-9 and TRBJ2-7; D call uncertain. This CDR3 has 14 amino acids. Between the trimmed V and J ends, which lost 5 bases and 2 bases, there was a span of 13 bases. Germline CDR1 SEHNR, CDR2 FQNEAQ (reference sequence). CDR3 nucleotides: TGTGCCAGCAGCCCTCAGCAGGTAGCCTACGAGCAGTACTTC. It codes for CASSPQQVAYEQYF.

The chain couples TRBV5-1 to TRBJ2-3; D may be TRBD1 or TRBD2 (6 bases each). The CDR3 extends over 18 amino acids. Per germline, CDR1 SGHRS and CDR2 YFSETQ. With 1 base removed from V and 5 bases from J, the gap between germline ends came to 23 bases. The DNA of the CDR3 is TGCGCCAGCAGCTTGTGGGGGGCCGGGGCCGACGAGGTAGATACGCAGTATTTT. As protein: CASSLWGAGADEVDTQYF.

The rearrangement joins TRBV10-3 to TRBJ2-7, with a weak D call TRBD2 (7 bases). The V gene's germline CDR1 is ENHRY and CDR2 SYGVKD. The CDR3 extends over 16 amino acids. V lost 4 bases, J lost 4 bases, and 20 bases lay in between. CDR3 DNA: TGTGCCATCAGTGGAGGGGGGGTTGGACAGACATACGAGCAGTACTTC. Translating gives CAISGGGVGQTYEQYF.

The chain combines TRBV5-6 with TRBJ2-7, with D uncertain. CDR3 size: 14 residues. V dropped 0 bases and J dropped 7 bases, with 14 bases sitting between them. Per the germline V gene, CDR1 is SGHDT and CDR2 is YYEEEE. This CDR3 reads CASSLGSGIGEQYF. CDR3 DNA: TGTGCCAGCAGCTTGGGCAGTGGGATCGGGGAGCAGTACTTC.

The chain carries TRBV5-1 and TRBJ1-1; D perhaps matches TRBD1 (6 bases). CDR1 and CDR2 from the germline V gene are SGHRS and YFSETQ. The CDR3 has 11 amino acids. Trimming stripped 4 bases from V and 5 bases from J, with 6 bases between. CDR3 region: CASSGTTEAFF. CDR3 coding DNA: TGCGCCAGCAGCGGGACAACTGAAGCTTTCTTT.

The V and J genes are TRBV4-1 and TRBJ2-7, with 10 bases identical to TRBD1. Trimming at V came to 1 base and at J to 3 bases, leaving 12 bases not matched to a gene. This CDR3 has 18 residues. Germline V CDR1 and CDR2: MGHRA, YSYEKL. CDR3 protein: CASSQAPIPGQGLYEQYF. CDR3 in DNA: TGCGCCAGCAGCCAAGCCCCGATCCCGGGACAGGGGCTCTACGAGCAGTACTTC.

The rearrangement links TRBV10-3 to TRBJ1-4; a weak D match, TRBD1 (5 bases). Trimming shortened V by 3 bases and J by 12 bases, and 11 bases separated the two germline ends. CDR3 size: 12 residues. Germline V gene sequence: CDR1 ENHRY, CDR2 SYGVKD. CDR3 bases: TGTGCCATCAGTGATTTACAGGACGAACTGTTTTTT. Translated: CAISDLQDELFF.

The chain is built from TRBV11-2 and TRBJ2-7; D could derive from TRBD1 or TRBD2 (7 bases each). The ends were cut back, 1 base at V and 4 bases at J, with 17 bases in the middle. The CDR3 runs to 16 residues. The germline gives CDR1 SGHAT, CDR2 FQNNGV. CDR3 sequence reads: CASSLAPRGGTYEQYF. The CDR3 coding sequence is TGTGCCAGCAGCTTAGCCCCCAGGGGGGGAACTTACGAGCAGTACTTC.

The chain recombines TRBV27 with TRBJ2-2; TRBD1 aligns across 11 bases. Germline CDR1 is MNHEY and CDR2 is SMNVEV (reference sequence). This CDR3 is built from 17 residues. The V segment lost 5 bases and the J segment 6 bases; nucleotides outside the gene matches: 11. The CDR3 nucleotides are TGTGCCAGCAGTACACCGGTGGGACAGGGGGTCGCCGGGGAGCTGTTTTTT. Residues: CASSTPVGQGVAGELFF.

V and J are TRBV5-6 and TRBJ1-5; maybe TRBD1 (6 bases). The CDR3 consists of 13 residues. Germline CDR1 reads SGHDT; CDR2 reads YYEEEE. V lost 2 bases to trimming and J lost 6 bases, with 9 bases between them. CDR3 residues: CASSFGGAQPQHF. The CDR3, as DNA: TGTGCCAGCAGCTTCGGGGGGGCTCAGCCCCAGCATTTT.

This chain uses TRBV4-1 with TRBJ2-3; D unresolved. The germline V and J ends were trimmed by 0 bases and 4 bases, with 8 bases remaining between them. This CDR3 contains 14 residues. The germline CDR1 and CDR2 sequences are MGHRA and YSYEKL. CDR3 sequence: CASSQEMSADTQYF. CDR3 DNA sequence: TGCGCCAGCAGCCAAGAAATGTCCGCAGATACGCAGTATTTT.

The chain joins TRBV10-3 to TRBJ2-5; 7 nucleotides align to TRBD2. Germline lookup yields CDR1 ENHRY and CDR2 SYGVKD. V lost 0 bases, J lost 2 bases, and 3 bases stayed unmatched. The length of the CDR3 is 15 residues. The chain's CDR3 is CAISESRGGQETQYF. The CDR3 nucleotides are TGTGCCATCAGTGAGTCACGCGGGGGTCAAGAGACCCAGTACTTC.

The chain couples TRBV7-9 to TRBJ2-7; tentatively, D is TRBD1 (6 bases). The CDR3 is 13 amino acids. V dropped 11 bases and J dropped 3 bases, with 17 bases sitting between them. Germline CDR1 and CDR2: SEHNR and FQNEAQ (reference sequence). CDR3 region: CAVGWTDHYEQYF. Written as DNA, the CDR3 is TGTGCCGTAGGGTGGACAGACCACTACGAGCAGTACTTC. Complete variable domain (other parts from reference TRBV7-9 and TRBJ2-7): DTGVSQNPRHKITKRGQNVTFRCDPISEHNRLYWYRQTLGQGPEFLTYFQNEAQLEKSRLLSDRFSAERPKGSFSTLEIQRTEQGDSAMYLCAVGWTDHYEQYFGPGTRLTVT.

The rearrangement joins TRBV7-3 to TRBJ2-2; the D gene is possibly TRBD2 (6 bases). The CDR3 spans 15 residues. The germline V gene encodes CDR1 SGHTA and CDR2 FQGTGA. The germline V and J ends were trimmed by 6 bases and 6 bases, with 17 bases remaining between them. In nucleotides, the CDR3 is TGTGCCAGCAGTTCGGGAGTAGCCGCCGCCGGGGAGCTGTTTTTT. Its protein is CASSSGVAAAGELFF.

The chain employs TRBV7-2 and TRBJ1-2; D unclear. Germline assignment: CDR1 SGHTA and CDR2 FQGNSA. V gave up 5 bases and J gave up 2 bases, with 15 bases separating them. The CDR3 extends over 15 amino acids. CDR3 residues: CASSLRTLPNYGYTF. The CDR3 nucleotides are TGTGCCAGCAGCCTTAGGACCCTACCCAACTATGGCTACACCTTC.

The chain is built from TRBV10-2 and TRBJ2-4; D uncertain. V lost 2 bases to trimming and J lost 3 bases, with 17 bases between them. The CDR3 spans 17 residues. The germline CDR1 and CDR2 sequences are WSHSY and SAAADI. CDR3 residues: CASSEGTAVRVKNIQYF. The CDR3 DNA is TGCGCCAGCAGTGAGGGTACGGCCGTTCGGGTCAAAAACATTCAGTACTTC.

V usage is TRBV7-8 and J usage is TRBJ2-7; D is ambiguous. This CDR3 is 15 amino acids long. V lost 1 base to trimming and J lost 0 bases, with 10 bases between them. Germline lookup yields CDR1 SGHVS and CDR2 FQNEAQ. CDR3 sequence reads: CASSLESVISYEQYF. The CDR3 DNA follows: TGTGCCAGCAGCTTAGAGTCAGTGATCTCCTACGAGCAGTACTTC.